Below, one T cell receptor beta chain is given with its context. These data come from a study of T-cell reconstitution after alpha-beta-depleted transplantation in children. Trimming at V came to 6 bases and at J to 3 bases, leaving 6 bases not matched to a gene. The germline gives CDR1 SGHRS, CDR2 YFSETQ. The CDR3 is 13 residues long. Unique molecular identifiers were built into the TCRbeta library. A single record per CDR3 protein comes from TCRdb applying MiXCR to the PCR reads. The data hold some 500,000 distinct CDR3 sequences, with about 17% observed a single time. The source was PBMCs from the stem cell graft donor, collected from the stem cell graft. The TCR originated in a human donor who donated a stem cell graft to a child with acute lymphoblastic leukemia. The V and J genes are TRBV5-1 and TRBJ2-7, with 7 bases identical to TRBD1. CDR3 protein: CASKDRTDYEQYF. The CDR3 DNA sequence: TGCGCCAGCAAGGACAGGACCGACTACGAGCAGTACTTC.